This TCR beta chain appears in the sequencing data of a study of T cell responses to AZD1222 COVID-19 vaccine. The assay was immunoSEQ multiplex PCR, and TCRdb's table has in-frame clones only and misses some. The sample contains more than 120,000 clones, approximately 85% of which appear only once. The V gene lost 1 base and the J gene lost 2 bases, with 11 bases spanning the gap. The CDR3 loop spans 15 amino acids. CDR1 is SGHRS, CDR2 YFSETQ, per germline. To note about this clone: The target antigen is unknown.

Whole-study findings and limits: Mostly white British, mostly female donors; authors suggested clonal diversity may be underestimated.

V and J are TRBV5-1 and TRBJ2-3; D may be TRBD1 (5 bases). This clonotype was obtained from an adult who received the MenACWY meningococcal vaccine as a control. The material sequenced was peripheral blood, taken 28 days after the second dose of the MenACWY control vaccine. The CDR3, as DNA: TGCGCCAGCAGCTTGTCTGACAGACCCACAGATACGCAGTATTTT. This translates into CASSLSDRPTDTQYF.